Listed here are 25 T cell receptor beta chains from one sample, sequenced in a study of CD8+ T cells in alopecia areata. TCR sequencing used cDNA made by reverse transcription of extracted RNA. Sequencing was performed with immunoSEQ multiplex PCR; in TCRdb, only in-frame clones are kept and a portion is missing. The sample lists about 2,000 clones; 77% were seen once. The treatment denotes: oral pan-JAK inhibitor, 5-10 mg twice daily. Samples from alopecia areata patients were lesional scalp punch biopsies and peripheral blood. Material: skin, obtained at week 44, from a patient treated with tofacitinib. The receptors come from a human donor with alopecia areata.

The rearrangement links TRBV11-1 to TRBJ1-2; D may be TRBD1 (5 bases). V was clipped by 3 bases and J by 7 bases, with 9 bases between them. The CDR3 covers 12 residues. Germline loops: CDR1 SGHAT, CDR2 FQDESV (reference sequence). The CDR3 spells CASSFKRGGYTF. The CDR3 DNA is TGTGCCAGCAGCTTTAAAAGGGGTGGCTACACCTTC.

The V call is TRBV4-3, the J call TRBJ1-1, with D perhaps TRBD1 (6 bases). The V end lost 4 bases, the J end lost 1 base, and 10 bases lay between the germline ends. Germline V gene data show CDR1 as LGHNA and CDR2 as YSLEER. The CDR3 length is 14 residues. Written as DNA, the CDR3 is TGCGCCAGCAGCCTTAACAGGGCGAACACTGAAGCTTTCTTT. This encodes CASSLNRANTEAFF.

The V call is TRBV5-1, the J call TRBJ1-1; no definite D call. The germline CDR1 and CDR2 sequences are SGHRS and YFSETQ. Trimming left V 0 bases short and J 1 base short, with 7 bases between. The CDR3 contains 14 residues. CDR3 DNA: TGCGCCAGCAGCTTGGACAGCCCGAACACTGAAGCTTTCTTT. Translation: CASSLDSPNTEAFF.

The chain employs TRBV5-5 and TRBJ1-1; D remains ambiguous. The germline V and J ends were trimmed by 0 bases and 1 base, with 7 bases remaining between them. The CDR3 sequence is 14 residues long. From germline, CDR1 is SGHKS and CDR2 YYEKEE (reference sequence). The CDR3 DNA reads TGTGCCAGCAGCTTGGTCCCAGCGAACACTGAAGCTTTCTTT. Protein sequence: CASSLVPANTEAFF.

This chain links TRBV10-1 with TRBJ2-1; TRBD1 matches 10 bases. Germline-derived CDR1 and CDR2 are WNHNN and SYGVQD (reference sequence). Unmatched junction bases numbered 4, after V lost 3 bases and J lost 8 bases. This CDR3 has 14 residues. The CDR3 nucleotides read TGCGCCAGCAGTGATCGAGGACAGGGGGATGAGCAGTTCTTC. Its protein is CASSDRGQGDEQFF.

The chain links TRBV10-3 to TRBJ2-6, with 8 bases lining up with TRBD1. The V gene's germline CDR1 is ENHRY and CDR2 SYGVKD. V was pared by 6 bases and J by 2 bases, with 3 bases of the junction left unmatched. This CDR3 spans 15 amino acids. CDR3 coding DNA: TGTGCCATCAGACCGACAGGGGCTGGGGCCAACGTCCTGACTTTC. Translating it yields CAIRPTGAGANVLTF.

The rearrangement joins TRBV29-1 to TRBJ1-1; 9 nucleotides match TRBD1. The V and J ends lost 7 bases and 2 bases, in that order; junction bases with no gene match: 11. CDR3 length: 15 residues. CDR1 SQVTM and CDR2 ANQGSEA come from the germline V gene. The CDR3 region is CSGKGQGGSNTEAFF. The CDR3 bases are TGCAGCGGGAAGGGACAGGGAGGAAGTAACACTGAAGCTTTCTTT.

A single count supports this clone. The chain links TRBV1 to TRBJ1-2. TRBV1 is given as a pseudogene. The CDR3 spans 16 residues. The CDR3 DNA reads TGCACCAGCAGACCAAAAAGTTTGCGAAAGACCTATGGCTACACCTTC. Its translation is CTSRPKSLRKTYGYTF.

There are a few counts of this clone. The chain uses TRBV29-1 and TRBJ2-7; 7 nucleotides agree with TRBD1. Germline CDR1 reads SQVTM; CDR2 reads ANQGSEA. The CDR3 runs 12 residues. Trimming took 7 bases from V and 5 from J; bases not matched to a gene: 8. The CDR3 nucleotides read TGCAGCGCTGTGACAGGGATTGACGAGCAGTACTTC. Its translation is CSAVTGIDEQYF.

This clone was detected only once. This chain connects TRBV15 to TRBJ1-1, with unresolved D. Germline V gene data show CDR1 as LNHNV and CDR2 as YYDKDF (reference sequence). The V end was cut by 1 base, the J end by 8 bases, with 11 bases between. This CDR3 spans 13 amino acids. The CDR3, as DNA: TGTGCCACCAGCAGAGTTCGGCACAGCGAAGCTTTCTTT. Its translation: CATSRVRHSEAFF.

This clone was observed once. The chain joins TRBV7-8 to TRBJ2-2; D is possibly TRBD1 (6 bases). Germline CDR1 reads SGHVS; CDR2 reads FQNEAQ. The V end was cut by 4 bases, the J end by 5 bases, with 11 bases between. This CDR3 region has 14 residues. The CDR3, as DNA: TGTGCCAGCAGCTACCAGGGGCATACCGGGGAGCTGTTTTTT. Its protein is CASSYQGHTGELFF.

This clone has a handful of counts. The chain has TRBV11-2 and TRBJ2-1; D is undetermined. The V end was cut by 5 bases, the J end by 0 bases, with 17 bases between. The CDR3 contains 17 residues. Germline lookup yields CDR1 SGHAT and CDR2 FQNNGV. CDR3 nucleotide sequence: TGTGCCAGCAGCCCGGAGATAGGCTCTAGCTCCTACAATGAGCAGTTCTTC. Protein sequence: CASSPEIGSSSYNEQFF.

The chain carries TRBV10-3 and TRBJ1-5; unclear D gene. This CDR3 is built from 13 residues. The germline gives CDR1 ENHRY, CDR2 SYGVKD. The V gene lost 1 base and the J gene lost 5 bases, with 6 bases spanning the gap. DNA of the CDR3: TGTGCCATCAGTGAGTATTTAGATCAGCCCCAGCATTTT. It encodes CAISEYLDQPQHF.

The V gene is TRBV5-6, the J gene TRBJ1-1; D call uncertain. The CDR3 runs 14 residues. Germline CDR1 is SGHDT and CDR2 is YYEEEE. Trimming took off 4 bases at V and 3 bases at J, with 13 bases between the two ends. The CDR3 nucleotides read TGTGCCAGCAGCCTATCGTTCCTAGACACTGAAGCTTTCTTT. Translation: CASSLSFLDTEAFF.

This clone came up a few times. The rearrangement uses TRBV29-1 and TRBJ2-7, with TRBD1 as a possible D gene (6 bases). The CDR3 extends over 12 amino acids. V was clipped by 6 bases and J by 3 bases, with 12 bases between them. Per the germline V gene, CDR1 is SQVTM and CDR2 is ANQGSEA. The CDR3 reads CSVKQGNYEQYF. In nucleotides, the CDR3 is TGCAGCGTCAAACAGGGAAACTACGAGCAGTACTTC.

The chain employs TRBV7-8 and TRBJ2-7, with TRBD1 identical over 8 bases. Germline loops: CDR1 SGHVS, CDR2 FQNEAQ. The CDR3 loop spans 16 amino acids. V gave up 5 bases and J gave up 2 bases; unmatched junction bases: 11. CDR3 nucleotides: TGTGCCAGCAGCGCCCAATTCGACAGGGGAGCCTACGAGCAGTACTTC. Translating it yields CASSAQFDRGAYEQYF.

CDR3 DNA sequence: TGCGCCAGCAGCCCTGGCGGCAGTTCGAACACTGAAGCTTTCTTT. This encodes CASSPGGSSNTEAFF. This sequence joins TRBV5-1 and TRBJ1-1, with D uncertain. CDR1 is SGHRS, CDR2 YFSETQ, per germline. The CDR3 runs to 15 residues. Trimming removed 4 bases at V and 1 base at J, with 14 bases between.

The chain is built from TRBV29-1 and TRBJ2-3, with D perhaps assigned TRBD1 or TRBD2 (5 bases each). This CDR3 has 16 amino acids. V lost 1 base, J lost 0 bases, and 14 bases lay in between. Germline CDR1 SQVTM, CDR2 ANQGSEA. CDR3 region: CSVEGASGHSTDTQYF. Written as DNA, the CDR3 is TGCAGCGTTGAAGGGGCGAGCGGACACAGCACAGATACGCAGTATTTT.

Only a few counts were recorded for this clone. CDR3 coding DNA: TGCAGCGTTCGGGACTTAGGCCGCTACGAGCAGTACTTC. Translated: CSVRDLGRYEQYF. The chain has TRBV29-1 and TRBJ2-7; a weak D match, TRBD2 (6 bases). Per germline, CDR1 SQVTM and CDR2 ANQGSEA. V dropped 5 bases and J dropped 3 bases, with 14 bases sitting between them. CDR3 length equals 13 residues.

A note on this clone: Other DNA sequences within the sample encode an identical CDR3. The rearrangement links TRBV7-2 to TRBJ2-3; 8 bases line up with TRBD2. The germline CDR1 and CDR2 sequences are SGHTA and FQGNSA. The CDR3 totals 16 residues. The V gene end was trimmed by 5 bases and the J gene end by 0 bases; junction bases not matched to a gene: 7. The CDR3 bases are TGTGCCAGCAGCCGTAGTAGCGGGGTTAGCACAGATACGCAGTATTTT. Translating it yields CASSRSSGVSTDTQYF.

Here the CDR3 DNA reads TGCGCCAGCAGTGAAGGCTGGGGGGGCACTGAAGCTTTCTTT. Amino acid sequence: CASSEGWGGTEAFF. V and J are TRBV10-2 and TRBJ1-1; TRBD1 is a possible D gene (5 bases). Germline V gives CDR1 WSHSY, CDR2 SAAADI. The CDR3 is made up of 14 amino acids. With 3 bases removed from V and 4 bases from J, the gap between germline ends came to 12 bases.

This chain joins TRBV7-2 and TRBJ2-3; 9 positions match TRBD2. The germline gives CDR1 SGHTA, CDR2 FQGNSA. The CDR3 contains 16 residues. V gave up 1 base and J gave up 5 bases; unmatched junction bases: 7. As DNA, the CDR3 is TGTGCCAGCAGCTTAGGATGGCGGGGGGGCATAGATACGCAGTATTTT. Protein sequence: CASSLGWRGGIDTQYF.

This chain links TRBV5-1 with TRBJ2-3, with TRBD1 identical over 7 bases. J lost 2 bases, V lost 3 bases, and 3 bases had no gene match. CDR1 is SGHRS and CDR2 is YFSETQ in the germline V gene. The CDR3 runs 14 residues. The CDR3 DNA reads as TGCGCCAGCAGCTATGGGACAGCCACAGATACGCAGTATTTT. Translating gives CASSYGTATDTQYF.

The V gene is TRBV7-2, the J gene TRBJ2-1, with 7 bases matching TRBD2. The CDR3 extends over 14 amino acids. The trim removed 5 bases at V and 4 bases at J, leaving 5 bases unmatched. Germline CDR1 and CDR2: SGHTA and FQGNSA. The DNA for the CDR3 is TGTGCCAGCAGCGAACCGGGACTATACAATGAGCAGTTCTTC. Encoded protein: CASSEPGLYNEQFF.

The rearrangement uses TRBV5-6 and TRBJ2-7, with a possible D match to TRBD1 (6 bases). V lost 6 bases and J lost 0, with 16 bases in between. The CDR3 sequence is 15 residues long. Per the germline V gene, CDR1 is SGHDT and CDR2 is YYEEEE. CDR3 coding DNA: TGTGCCAGCACCCTGGGGGCAGATAGCTCCTACGAGCAGTACTTC. Translation gives CASTLGADSSYEQYF.